This T cell receptor beta chain is from a study of shared T cell receptors in the human thymus. The table came from immunoSEQ multiplex PCR; TCRdb's copy has only in-frame clones and leaves some out. The sample gives approximately 730,000 clones, approximately 85% of which show up once; around 0.0094% is in the top ten. Trimming stripped 4 bases from V and 10 bases from J, with 13 bases between. The CDR3 runs to 13 residues. Looked up from germline, CDR1 is SEHNR and CDR2 is FQNEAQ (reference sequence). The data also belong to a second study, concerning human thymus T cells.

This clonotype originated in a girl under three years old with a congenital heart defect. The chain carries TRBV7-9 and TRBJ1-4; tentative D call: TRBD1 (6 bases). Sequenced sample: thymocytes. CDR3 sequence: CASSSGNRAKLFF. As DNA, the CDR3 is TGTGCCAGCAGCTCCGGAAACAGGGCAAAACTGTTTTTT.